Listed below are T cell receptor beta chains from one sample, sequenced in a study of shared clonotypes between healthy human individuals. Clones were sequenced by immunoSEQ multiplex PCR, and TCRdb holds only the in-frame ones, with some missing. There are around 1.1 million clones in the sample; approximately 77% occur only once, and about 0.94% lies in the top ten. The specimen sequenced was memory CD4+ T cells from PBMCs. The origin of the receptors is a man between 18 and 35 years old in good health. Some clones in this sample may be carry-over from other donors' samples. CDR3s include the opening cysteine and the closing phenylalanine or tryptophan. A D gene is named only where the DNA matches it firmly. Where a row states a size, it is once, few, many or the class of an expanded clone; other rows omit it.

J	size	V	D	CDR3	DNA
TRBJ2-5	once	TRBV5-6	-	CASSLSKGAGETQYF	TGTGCCAGCAGCTTGAGTAAGGGGGCGGGGGAGACCCAGTACTTC
TRBJ2-1	-	TRBV11-2	TRBD2	CASSLREGRYNEQFF	TGTGCCAGCAGCCTACGGGAGGGTCGCTACAATGAGCAGTTCTTC
TRBJ1-2	-	TRBV27	-	CASSLTGSTGYTF	TGTGCCAGCAGTTTAACAGGGTCGACAGGCTACACCTTC
TRBJ2-7	few	TRBV6-1	TRBD1	CASVGDSYEQYF	TGTGCCAGCGTCGGGGACAGTTACGAGCAGTACTTC
TRBJ2-3	few	TRBV6-1	-	CASDPRRSSGTQYF	TGTGCCAGCGATCCTCGTAGGTCCAGCGGTACGCAGTATTTT
TRBJ1-1	-	TRBV7-9	TRBD1	CQVRTGQGIAEAFF	TGCCAAGTCCGGACGGGACAGGGGATCGCTGAAGCTTTCTTT
TRBJ2-1	-	TRBV30	-	CAWSFTTTTYNEQFF	TGTGCCTGGAGTTTCACTACGACGACCTACAATGAGCAGTTCTTC
TRBJ2-3	-	TRBV5-1	TRBD1	CASSLGGQRSTDTQYF	TGCGCCAGCAGCTTGGGGGGACAGCGGAGCACAGATACGCAGTATTTT
TRBJ1-2	-	TRBV9	-	CASSGLQGASNYGYTF	TGTGCCAGCAGCGGTCTTCAGGGAGCCTCTAACTATGGCTACACCTTC
TRBJ2-5	-	TRBV14	-	CASSQVGVDGGKYF	TGTGCCAGCAGCCAAGTAGGGGTTGACGGTGGAAAGTACTTC
TRBJ2-6	-	TRBV5-5	-	CASSFTGGIAGANVLTF	TGTGCCAGCAGCTTTACGGGCGGGATAGCTGGGGCCAACGTCCTGACTTTC
TRBJ2-2	-	TRBV9	-	CASSRMDGNTGELFF	TGTGCCAGCAGCCGTATGGACGGGAACACCGGGGAGCTGTTTTTT
TRBJ2-2	-	TRBV7-3	-	CASSWGSTGELFF	TGTGCCAGCTCCTGGGGGTCCACCGGGGAGCTGTTTTTT
TRBJ1-2	-	TRBV7-9	-	CASVLGGSLTQHYGYTF	TGTGCCAGCGTTCTAGGGGGGAGCCTGACCCAACACTATGGCTACACCTTC
TRBJ1-1	-	TRBV7-9	-	CASSPRENTEAFF	TGTGCCAGCAGCCCCCGGGAGAACACTGAAGCTTTCTTT
TRBJ2-2	-	TRBV18	TRBD2	CASSLYTGLAGAGELFF	TGTGCCAGCTCACTATACACGGGACTAGCGGGAGCCGGGGAGCTGTTTTTT
TRBJ2-7	-	TRBV7-6	TRBD1	CASGRPGQGVQYF	TGTGCCAGCGGGAGGCCGGGACAGGGGGTACAGTACTTC
TRBJ2-2	-	TRBV5-6	-	CASSFSNRATGELFF	TGTGCCAGCAGCTTTAGTAACCGAGCCACCGGGGAGCTGTTTTTT
TRBJ2-1	-	TRBV6-4	-	CASSTKPPPDNEQFF	TGTGCCAGCAGTACAAAACCCCCCCCCGACAATGAGCAGTTCTTC
TRBJ2-2	-	TRBV5-1	-	CAGSATYSGQDTGELFF	TGCGCCGGCAGTGCGACCTATTCGGGACAAGACACCGGGGAGCTGTTTTTT
TRBJ2-3	-	TRBV11-2	TRBD2	CASSLVLAVGDTQYF	TGTGCCAGCAGCTTAGTTCTAGCGGTAGGAGATACGCAGTATTTT
TRBJ2-1	few	TRBV7-6	TRBD2	CASSSSVGTSGRFTPYNEQFF	TGTGCCAGCAGCTCCTCAGTCGGGACTAGCGGGAGATTTACCCCCTACAATGAGCAGTTCTTC
TRBJ1-1	many	TRBV19	-	CASIRYGPNTEAFF	TGTGCCAGTATCCGGTACGGCCCCAACACTGAAGCTTTCTTT
TRBJ1-1	-	TRBV2	-	CASSEIPGAEAFF	TGTGCCAGCAGTGAAATCCCGGGGGCTGAAGCTTTCTTT